This T cell receptor beta chain was sequenced in a study of shared clonotypes between healthy human individuals. The J segment lost 6 bases and the V segment lost 3 bases, leaving 9 bases of the junction unmatched. Germline-derived CDR1 and CDR2 are SGHAT and FQNNGV. This CDR3 contains 16 residues. Here immunoSEQ multiplex PCR was the method, and the copy in TCRdb shows in-frame clones only, minus some. The sample lists 2 million to 2.5 million clones; around 90% were seen once. The donors were all Caucasian adults (living in Nashville, Tennessee). V usage is TRBV11-2 and J usage is TRBJ2-1, with 9 bases matching TRBD2. The receptor was isolated from a man in his late teens or twenties in good health. Some clones in this sample may be carry-over from other donors' samples. Source material: naive CD4+ T cells from PBMCs. The subset denotes: CD45RA+ positively selected. CDR3 DNA: TGTGCCAGCAGCTTGGGCCCCTGGACTAGCGTCAATGAGCAGTTCTTC. Its translation is CASSLGPWTSVNEQFF. The complete variable domain, with remaining parts taken from reference TRBV11-2 and TRBJ2-1, reads EAGVAQSPRYKIIEKRQSVAFWCNPISGHATLYWYQQILGQGPKLLIQFQNNGVVDDSQLPKDRFSAERLKGVDSTLKIQPAKLEDSAVYLCASSLGPWTSVNEQFFGPGTRLTVL.